The 20 T cell receptor beta chains listed next were all sequenced from one sample in a study of blood T cell repertoires in COVID-19. Data came from immunoSEQ multiplex PCR; TCRdb stores just in-frame clones and leaves some out. The sample includes hundreds of thousands of clones, roughly 89% of them seen just once. Sequences were obtained from peripheral blood. Source of these receptors: a man in his late teens or twenties with COVID-19, enrolled during active disease.

The V call is TRBV9, the J call TRBJ2-1, with 7 nucleotides matching TRBD2. Trimming took 0 bases from V and 10 from J; bases not matched to a gene: 7. This CDR3 has 14 amino acids. Per germline, CDR1 SGDLS and CDR2 YYNGEE. CDR3 amino acids: CASSVVMEGGEQFF. CDR3 DNA: TGTGCCAGCAGCGTAGTGATGGAGGGAGGGGAGCAGTTCTTC.

This chain joins TRBV24-1 and TRBJ2-1; D is undetermined. CDR1 is KGHDR and CDR2 is SFDVKD in the germline V gene. The CDR3 has 17 amino acids. With 4 bases removed from V and 0 bases from J, the gap between germline ends came to 15 bases. CDR3 sequence (DNA): TGTGCCACCAGTGAAGACGACACCGGCAGCTCCTACAATGAGCAGTTCTTC. Its translation: CATSEDDTGSSYNEQFF.

V usage is TRBV3-1 (or the pseudogene TRBV3-2) and J usage is TRBJ1-5; 8 nucleotides agree with TRBD1. With 4 bases clipped from V and 7 bases from J, the junction kept 3 bases outside the gene matches. The CDR3 runs 13 residues. In germline, CDR1 is LGHDT, CDR2 YNNKEL (reference sequence). CDR3 sequence reads: CASSPGGEQPQHF. CDR3 nucleotide sequence: TGTGCCAGCAGCCCAGGGGGCGAACAGCCCCAGCATTTT.

The V gene is TRBV27, the J gene TRBJ2-6; no reliable D call. Germline loops: CDR1 MNHEY, CDR2 SMNVEV (reference sequence). Trimming removed 5 bases at V and 1 base at J, with 3 bases between. The CDR3 runs 13 residues. CDR3: CASSQSGANVLTF. The CDR3 bases are TGTGCCAGCAGTCAGTCTGGGGCCAACGTCCTGACTTTC.

J is TRBJ2-7 and V is TRBV5-1; D gene unclear. Germline CDR1 is SGHRS and CDR2 is YFSETQ. This CDR3 is built from 12 residues. The germline V and J ends were trimmed by 0 bases and 3 bases, with 4 bases remaining between them. In nucleotides, the CDR3 is TGCGCCAGCAGCTTGGGTAACTACGAGCAGTACTTC. Translation gives CASSLGNYEQYF.

V usage is TRBV5-1 and J usage is TRBJ2-5; 13 bases agree with TRBD2. With V trimmed by 1 base and J by 4 bases, 1 base remained unmatched. Germline CDR1 and CDR2: SGHRS and YFSETQ. The CDR3 runs to 15 residues. The CDR3 protein is CASSLTSGRGETQYF. CDR3 in DNA: TGCGCCAGCAGCTTGACTAGCGGGAGGGGAGAGACCCAGTACTTC.

The chain joins TRBV18 to TRBJ2-3; the match to TRBD2 covers 8 bases. Germline CDR1 KGHSH, CDR2 LQKENI. The ends lost 3 bases at V and 0 bases at J; junction bases unmatched: 2. This CDR3 has 15 residues. Here the CDR3 reads CASSPSGVSTDTQYF. The CDR3 nucleotides read TGTGCCAGCTCACCTAGCGGGGTAAGCACAGATACGCAGTATTTT.

This rearrangement joins TRBV4-1 to TRBJ2-4, with 7 bases identical to TRBD2. CDR3 length equals 19 residues. Germline CDR1 is MGHRA and CDR2 is YSYEKL. V lost 0 bases, J lost 2 bases, and 13 bases stayed unmatched. The CDR3 protein is CASSQDEDGGSGTKNIQYF. The CDR3 DNA reads as TGCGCCAGCAGCCAAGATGAGGATGGGGGGAGCGGGACCAAAAACATTCAGTACTTC.

This chain connects TRBV12-3 or TRBV12-4 to TRBJ2-1, with D hard to call. The CDR3 is 11 residues long. The V end lost 6 bases, the J end lost 6 bases, and 6 bases lay between the germline ends. The CDR3 reads CASSFFNEQFF. For the CDR3, the DNA is TGTGCCAGCAGCTTCTTCAATGAGCAGTTCTTC.

This clone was seen once. This chain links TRBV6-6 with TRBJ2-7, with 7 positions matching TRBD2. The V segment lost 0 bases and the J segment 2 bases; nucleotides outside the gene matches: 7. In germline, CDR1 is MNHNY, CDR2 SVGAGI (reference sequence). The CDR3 length is 16 residues. The chain's CDR3 is CASSYSVLGTTYEQYF. Here the CDR3 DNA reads TGTGCCAGCAGTTACTCGGTGCTCGGGACTACCTACGAGCAGTACTTC.

This clone appeared once. V is TRBV24-1 and J is TRBJ2-7; 8 bases map to TRBD1. Germline V gene sequence: CDR1 KGHDR, CDR2 SFDVKD. The CDR3 covers 13 residues. The junction had 4 bases not matched to a gene; V was cut back by 3 bases and J by 7 bases. The CDR3 nucleotides are TGTGCCACCAGTGATCCGACAGGGGAAGAGCAGTACTTC. Translating it yields CATSDPTGEEQYF.

This clone was detected once. The gene calls are TRBV7-9 and TRBJ2-2; tentatively, D is TRBD2 (6 bases). The CDR3 spans 16 residues. V was clipped by 5 bases and J by 0 bases, with 13 bases between them. Germline lookup yields CDR1 SEHNR and CDR2 FQNEAQ (reference sequence). The CDR3 region is CASSHKTGANTGELFF. The CDR3 bases are TGTGCCAGCAGCCACAAAACGGGAGCGAACACCGGGGAGCTGTTTTTT.

V is TRBV18 and J is TRBJ1-1; a possible D gene is TRBD1 (5 bases). Germline assignment: CDR1 KGHSH and CDR2 LQKENI. The CDR3 totals 14 residues. With 3 bases removed from V and 3 bases from J, the gap between germline ends came to 11 bases. The CDR3 DNA reads TGTGCCAGCTCACCTGGAACAGGCGACACTGAAGCTTTCTTT. Its protein product is CASSPGTGDTEAFF.

This chain uses TRBV5-1 with TRBJ1-2; perhaps TRBD1 as D (6 bases). The CDR3 length is 14 residues. The V gene lost 4 bases and the J gene lost 4 bases, with 14 bases spanning the gap. Germline V gene data show CDR1 as SGHRS and CDR2 as YFSETQ. The CDR3 sequence is CASSSSGALYGYTF. The CDR3 coding sequence is TGCGCCAGCAGCAGTTCAGGGGCGCTCTATGGCTACACCTTC. The whole variable domain, remainder taken from reference TRBV5-1 and TRBJ1-2, is KAGVTQTPRYLIKTRGQQVTLSCSPISGHRSVSWYQQTPGQGLQFLFEYFSETQRNKGNFPGRFSGRQFSNSRSEMNVSTLELGDSALYLCASSSSGALYGYTFGSGTRLTVV.

This rearrangement joins TRBV7-9 to TRBJ1-2; 8 bases are shared with TRBD1. The germline gives CDR1 SEHNR, CDR2 FQNEAQ (reference sequence). After removal of 2 bases from V and 6 bases from J, the junction contained 5 bases not matched to a gene. CDR3 length: 14 amino acids. CDR3 region: CASSLQGALDGYTF. CDR3 DNA: TGTGCCAGCAGCTTACAGGGGGCCCTGGATGGCTACACCTTC.

The chain employs TRBV13 and TRBJ1-1; 7 nucleotides align to TRBD1. The V and J ends lost 4 bases and 4 bases, in that order; junction bases with no gene match: 3. CDR3 size: 13 residues. Germline V lookup: CDR1 PRHDT, CDR2 FYEKMQ (reference sequence). The CDR3 DNA reads as TGTGCCAGCAGCTCCGGGACAGTCACTGAAGCTTTCTTT. It is translated as CASSSGTVTEAFF.

As regards this clone: Because the CDR3's place on the DNA is in doubt, the DNA is left out and the CDR3 is given as listed by TCRdb. The V and J genes are TRBV12-3 or TRBV12-4 and TRBJ1-4. The CDR3 is 12 amino acids in total, end residues counted. The CDR3 is CASSSSDEKLFF.

The chain recombines TRBV5-4 with TRBJ1-2; D is possibly TRBD1 (5 bases). V was pared by 4 bases and J by 8 bases, with 15 bases between. The length of the CDR3 is 13 residues. Germline V gives CDR1 SGHNT, CDR2 YYREEE (reference sequence). The CDR3 region is CASSTQGWEGYTF. CDR3 sequence (DNA): TGTGCCAGCAGCACCCAGGGATGGGAAGGCTACACCTTC.

As to this clone: One end of the junction fails to match germline, which may point to a read error. This chain joins TRBV11-2 and TRBJ1-1; perhaps TRBD1 as D (5 bases). Looked up from germline, CDR1 is SGHAT and CDR2 is FQNNGV. The CDR3 is made up of 11 amino acids. CDR3 region: CASRWEGPGIF. The CDR3 DNA reads as TGTGCCAGCCGCTGGGAGGGGCCGGGGATCTTT.

The chain couples TRBV5-1 to TRBJ1-3, with 10 bases lining up with TRBD1. Germline CDR1 is SGHRS and CDR2 is YFSETQ. The CDR3 sequence is 14 residues long. Trimming cost V 0 bases and J 9 bases; bases outside gene matches: 3. DNA of the CDR3: TGCGCCAGCAGCTTGGGACAGGGGGCCGCCACCATATATTTT. Translation gives CASSLGQGAATIYF.